This T cell receptor (beta chain) derives from a study of blood T cell repertoires in COVID-19. The wider study: In each case, the material was cDNA or gDNA derived from T cells, B-cell-depleted T cells, or PBMCs.

Germline CDR1 reads MNHNY; CDR2 reads SVGAGI (reference sequence). There are 15 residues in the CDR3. Trimming pared 5 bases from V and 6 bases from J, leaving 14 bases between. Cohorts were based on clinical histories the participants reported. Some clones are missing from TCRdb's copy, which holds only in-frame ones; the method was immunoSEQ multiplex PCR. Seen here are 350,000 to 450,000 clones, just under 90% observed once, and the top ten hold 1.7%. This TCR was recovered from a woman between 25 and 40 years old who had recovered from COVID-19. V gene TRBV6-6 combines with J gene TRBJ1-6; perhaps TRBD1 as D (5 bases). The material sequenced was PBMCs or T cells enriched from blood (not recorded which). The CDR3 here is CASSQLQGSNSPLHF. In DNA, the CDR3 is TGTGCCAGCAGTCAGCTTCAGGGCAGTAATTCACCCCTCCACTTT.